These 18 T cell receptor beta chains were sequenced from one sample in a study of T cells in Graves' hyperthyroidism and ophthalmopathy. Researchers amplified the TCR beta CDR3 regions from RNA transcripts. Primed by the HTBI set, a first-round RT-PCR was run on the TCR CDR3. TCRdb re-called the multiplex PCR reads with MiXCR, one entry per CDR3 protein. The table records around 760,000 distinct CDR3 sequences, just over 35% of them present only once. The sample taken for sequencing was blood. The receptors shown here come from a woman in her forties with Graves' hyperthyroidism.

Worth noting for this clonotype: Being one base from a much bigger clone, this may be a read error. The CDR3: CASSRKGPQASPLHF. As DNA, the CDR3 is TGTGCCAGCAGTCGTAAGGGTCCACAGGCCTCACCCCTCCACTTT. This chain uses TRBV12-3 or TRBV12-4 with TRBJ1-6; perhaps TRBD1 as D (5 bases). The V gene lost 5 bases and the J gene lost 10 bases, with 18 bases spanning the gap. The CDR3 runs to 15 residues.

The J gene is TRBJ1-6, the V gene TRBV12-3 or TRBV12-4; D ambiguous. V lost 2 bases, J lost 4 bases, and 15 bases lay in between. CDR3 size: 17 residues. CDR3 loop: CASSLRRADEYNSPLHF. CDR3 coding DNA: TGTGCCAGCAGTTTAAGGAGGGCGGATGAATATAATTCACCCCTCCACTTT.

In regard to this clonotype: A much more abundant neighbour one base away suggests this may be a read error. The chain couples TRBV7-2 to TRBJ1-1, with D uncertain. This CDR3 has 14 residues. Germline assignment: CDR1 SGHTA and CDR2 FQGNSA. The V and J ends lost 5 bases and 4 bases respectively, with 14 bases between them. The CDR3 region is CASSLASPGTEAFF. Here the CDR3 DNA reads TGTGCCAGCAGCCTGGCGTCCCCTGGCACTGAAGCTTTCTTT.

The V call is TRBV6-2 or TRBV6-3, the J call TRBJ1-1; the D gene is possibly TRBD1 (6 bases). V lost 0 bases, J lost 1 base, and 15 bases lay in between. The CDR3 has 17 amino acids. The germline V gene has CDR1 MNHEY and CDR2 SVGEGT. For the CDR3, the DNA is TGTGCCAGCAGTTACTCGGGCAGGGACATATGGAACACTGAAGCTTTCTTT. It is translated as CASSYSGRDIWNTEAFF.

This clonotype was recorded many times. The gene calls are TRBV7-9 and TRBJ1-5, with D perhaps TRBD1 (5 bases). Germline V gene sequence: CDR1 SEHNR, CDR2 FQNEAQ (reference sequence). V dropped 2 bases and J dropped 9 bases, with 11 bases sitting between them. The CDR3 runs to 13 residues. The CDR3: CASSLRSGPPQHF. The DNA of the CDR3 is TGTGCCAGCAGCTTACGGTCAGGGCCGCCCCAGCATTTT. Looking up the rest from reference TRBV7-9 and TRBJ1-5 gives the full variable domain: DTGVSQNPRHKITKRGQNVTFRCDPISEHNRLYWYRQTLGQGPEFLTYFQNEAQLEKSRLLSDRFSAERPKGSFSTLEIQRTEQGDSAMYLCASSLRSGPPQHFGDGTRLSIL.

There are many counts of this clonotype. The gene calls are TRBV29-1 and TRBJ1-2; D perhaps matches TRBD1 (6 bases). With 5 bases removed from V and 3 bases from J, the gap between germline ends came to 19 bases. CDR3 length: 15 amino acids. Germline V lookup: CDR1 SQVTM, CDR2 ANQGSEA. CDR3 bases: TGCAGCGTTCAGGGCTACAGGGACGGGGACTATGGCTACACCTTC. Amino acid sequence: CSVQGYRDGDYGYTF.

The CDR3 sequence is CASSLTGDPLSYEQYF. The CDR3 DNA reads as TGCGCCAGCAGCTTGACGGGAGACCCGCTATCTTACGAGCAGTACTTC. The V call is TRBV5-1, the J call TRBJ2-7; possibly TRBD2 for D (6 bases). CDR3 length equals 16 residues. The ends were cut back, 1 base at V and 4 bases at J, with 18 bases in the middle. CDR1 and CDR2 from the germline V gene are SGHRS and YFSETQ. Full variable domain (remainder filled in from reference TRBV5-1 and TRBJ2-7): KAGVTQTPRYLIKTRGQQVTLSCSPISGHRSVSWYQQTPGQGLQFLFEYFSETQRNKGNFPGRFSGRQFSNSRSEMNVSTLELGDSALYLCASSLTGDPLSYEQYFGPGTRLTVT.

Points on this clonotype: A much larger clone differs from this one at a single base, so this may be a read error. The rearrangement joins TRBV19 to TRBJ1-6; unclear D gene. This CDR3 contains 15 residues. Trimming shortened V by 6 bases and J by 2 bases, and 11 bases separated the two germline ends. The germline CDR1 and CDR2 sequences are LNHDA and SQIVND (reference sequence). The CDR3 region has the DNA TGTGCCAGTAGCCCTGGTGACACCTATAATTCACCCCTCCACTTT. This codes for CASSPGDTYNSPLHF.

The chain recombines TRBV6-2 or TRBV6-3 with TRBJ1-5; 9 nucleotides agree with TRBD1. Trimming removed 2 bases from V and 6 bases from J; junction bases left unmatched: 11. Germline V gene data show CDR1 as MNHEY and CDR2 as SVGEGT. CDR3 size: 17 residues. In nucleotides, the CDR3 is TGTGCCAGCAGTTACGGGATGGACAGGGGTTTTGTTCAGCCCCAGCATTTT. The encoded protein is CASSYGMDRGFVQPQHF.

The sample holds many counts of this clonotype. J is TRBJ2-7 and V is TRBV29-1; D gene ambiguous. Trimming took off 4 bases at V and 2 bases at J, with 12 bases between the two ends. This CDR3 comprises 13 residues. Germline CDR1 SQVTM, CDR2 ANQGSEA. The CDR3 loop is CSVGRGYTYEQYF. CDR3 coding DNA: TGCAGCGTTGGGAGAGGCTACACCTACGAGCAGTACTTC.

In its sample, this clonotype was seen once. V gene TRBV15 combines with J gene TRBJ1-2; D is perhaps TRBD1 (6 bases). The CDR3 runs to 11 residues. V was cut by 2 bases and J by 8 bases, with 6 bases left in between. Germline-derived CDR1 and CDR2 are LNHNV and YYDKDF (reference sequence). Here the CDR3 reads CATSRTGGYTF. Written as DNA, the CDR3 is TGTGCCACCAGCAGAACAGGGGGCTACACCTTC. The complete variable domain, with remaining parts taken from reference TRBV15 and TRBJ1-2, reads DAMVIQNPRYQVTQFGKPVTLSCSQTLNHNVMYWYQQKSSQAPKLLFHYYDKDFNNEADTPDNFQSRRPNTSFCFLDIRSPGLGDTAMYLCATSRTGGYTFGSGTRLTVV.

In this sample, this clonotype turned up many times. V and J are TRBV7-2 and TRBJ2-7; maybe TRBD1 (5 bases). Trimming took 3 bases from V and 2 from J, leaving 11 bases between them. CDR1 is SGHTA and CDR2 is FQGNSA in the germline V gene. The CDR3 has 14 residues. The CDR3 DNA follows: TGTGCCAGCAGCTTTAACCCAGGGACCTACGAGCAGTACTTC. This sequence encodes CASSFNPGTYEQYF.

The table lists this clonotype with many counts. This rearrangement joins TRBV29-1 to TRBJ2-5; 8 bases align to TRBD2. This CDR3 has 12 amino acids. Germline V CDR1 and CDR2: SQVTM, ANQGSEA. The V segment lost 6 bases and the J segment 2 bases; nucleotides outside the gene matches: 2. DNA for the CDR3: TGCAGCGTGCTAGCGGGTCAAGAGACCCAGTACTTC. This encodes CSVLAGQETQYF.

This clonotype appeared many times. V usage is TRBV24-1 and J usage is TRBJ1-5, with 7 bases that match TRBD1. Germline V gene data show CDR1 as KGHDR and CDR2 as SFDVKD. J was trimmed by 11 bases and V by 12 bases; bases with no gene match: 15. The CDR3 totals 13 residues. CDR3 amino acids: CARPGQHLRTQHF. In DNA form, the CDR3 reads TGTGCCCGCCCGGGACAGCATCTGAGGACCCAGCATTTT.

With regard to this clonotype: The junction does not match germline at one end; this may be a read error. This chain links TRBV6-1 with TRBJ1-3; D call uncertain. This CDR3 region has 13 residues. Germline CDR1 reads MNHNS; CDR2 reads SASEGT. The CDR3: CAGSLLSGNTIYF. The CDR3 DNA reads TGTGCCGGCAGTCTTCTCTCTGGAAACACCATATATTTT.

V gene TRBV28 combines with J gene TRBJ1-5; D may be TRBD1 (5 bases). Trimming took 5 bases from V and 6 from J, leaving 14 bases between them. Germline-derived CDR1 and CDR2 are MDHEN and SYDVKM. CDR3 length equals 14 residues. CDR3 region: CASSPRENGQPQHF. DNA for the CDR3: TGTGCCAGCAGTCCCAGGGAAAACGGTCAGCCCCAGCATTTT.

The rearrangement joins TRBV5-4 to TRBJ2-5; D might be TRBD1 (6 bases). V shed 0 bases and J shed 2 bases, with 11 bases lying between them. The CDR3 is made up of 15 amino acids. Per germline, CDR1 SGHNT and CDR2 YYREEE (reference sequence). CDR3 protein: CASSLGQVDQETQYF. The CDR3 DNA reads TGTGCCAGCAGCTTGGGACAGGTCGATCAAGAGACCCAGTACTTC.

The genes are TRBV2 and TRBJ2-7; unclear D gene. The CDR3 has 14 amino acids. CDR1 is SNHLY and CDR2 is FYNNEI in the germline V gene. Trimming shortened V by 8 bases and J by 0 bases, and 14 bases separated the two germline ends. The CDR3 is CASRTAPSSYEQYF. The CDR3 DNA is TGTGCCAGCCGAACGGCCCCGAGCTCCTACGAGCAGTACTTC.